This T cell receptor (beta chain) was captured in a study of T-cell memory formation after mild COVID-19. Background on the study: Largely donor-specific TCR clusters were found.

5'RACE with constant-segment primers yielded barcoded, UMI-tagged TCR alpha and TCR beta cDNA libraries. One entry per CDR3 protein, called by TCRdb with MiXCR from the 5' RACE reads. This table has 400,000 to 500,000 distinct CDR3 sequences, under 20% appearing once. Trimming took 0 bases from V and 4 from J, leaving 8 bases between them. CDR3 length equals 14 residues. The germline V gene has CDR1 SGHRS and CDR2 YFSETQ. This clonotype has just a few counts. The genes are TRBV5-1 and TRBJ1-5, with D possibly TRBD1 on 5 matching bases. The source material was PBMCs or a T cell subset sorted from them (not recorded which). This TCR derives from a young man who had mild COVID-19 (a few samples of this study predate the infection). Cell type and time point are not known. The CDR3 DNA reads as TGCGCCAGCAGCTTGGCCCCAGGGAATCAGCCCCAGCATTTT. Amino acid sequence: CASSLAPGNQPQHF. The entire variable domain, with the rest obtained from reference TRBV5-1 and TRBJ1-5, is as follows: KAGVTQTPRYLIKTRGQQVTLSCSPISGHRSVSWYQQTPGQGLQFLFEYFSETQRNKGNFPGRFSGRQFSNSRSEMNVSTLELGDSALYLCASSLAPGNQPQHFGDGTRLSIL.